The clone carrying this T cell receptor beta chain has at least ten counts. The CDR3 is 17 residues long. The V segment lost 6 bases and the J segment 5 bases; nucleotides outside the gene matches: 16. The data belong to a study of post-analysis software for immune sequencing data. The TCR beta cDNA libraries carried unique molecular identifiers. TCRdb processed the PCR reads anew with MiXCR; each CDR3 protein has one entry. The repertoire holds roughly 160,000 distinct CDR3 sequences, about 37% seen once, with under 30% in the top ten. The sample in question was blood, obtained after autologous hematopoietic stem cell transplantation. The chain uses TRBV12-3 or TRBV12-4 and TRBJ2-5; 9 bases agree with TRBD1. The clonotype was recovered from a girl aged 10 to 17 with multiple sclerosis. The CDR3 is CASSRSRTGVGTETQYF. Here the CDR3 DNA reads TGTGCCAGCAGCCGTTCGCGGACAGGGGTTGGCACGGAGACCCAGTACTTC.